This entry is about one T cell receptor (beta chain). The data are from a study of T cell changes during pregnancy in multiple sclerosis. CDR1 is SGHAT, CDR2 FQNNGV, per germline. The germline V and J ends were trimmed by 0 bases and 6 bases, with 18 bases remaining between them. This CDR3 region has 17 residues. Sequencing used immunoSEQ multiplex PCR; TCRdb keeps in-frame clones, though not all of them. The table lists 50,000 to 65,000 clones, approximately 94% of them singletons. The sequences come from CD8+ T cells from peripheral blood mononuclear cells, collected in the second trimester of pregnancy. The sequence derives from a female donor with multiple sclerosis, enrolled in a pregnancy study. The chain joins TRBV11-2 to TRBJ2-1; maybe TRBD2 (7 bases). Here the CDR3 DNA reads TGTGCCAGCAGCTTAGAATGGAGGGGGGCGGGGGTCAATGAGCAGTTCTTC. Translated: CASSLEWRGAGVNEQFF. Full variable domain (missing parts from reference TRBV11-2 and TRBJ2-1): EAGVAQSPRYKIIEKRQSVAFWCNPISGHATLYWYQQILGQGPKLLIQFQNNGVVDDSQLPKDRFSAERLKGVDSTLKIQPAKLEDSAVYLCASSLEWRGAGVNEQFFGPGTRLTVL.